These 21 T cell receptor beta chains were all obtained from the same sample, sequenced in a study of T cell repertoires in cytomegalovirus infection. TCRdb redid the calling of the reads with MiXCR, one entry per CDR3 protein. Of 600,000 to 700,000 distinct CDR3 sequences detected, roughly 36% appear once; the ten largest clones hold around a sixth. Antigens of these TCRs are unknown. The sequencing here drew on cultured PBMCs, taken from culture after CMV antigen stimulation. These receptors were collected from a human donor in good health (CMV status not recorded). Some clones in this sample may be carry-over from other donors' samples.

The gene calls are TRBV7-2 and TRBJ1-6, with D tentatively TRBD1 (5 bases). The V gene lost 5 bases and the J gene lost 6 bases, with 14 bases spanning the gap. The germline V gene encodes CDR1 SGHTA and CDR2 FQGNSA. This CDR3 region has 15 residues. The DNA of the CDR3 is TGTGCCAGCAGCCAAAGGGGACTGCTTAATTCACCCCTCCACTTT. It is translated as CASSQRGLLNSPLHF.

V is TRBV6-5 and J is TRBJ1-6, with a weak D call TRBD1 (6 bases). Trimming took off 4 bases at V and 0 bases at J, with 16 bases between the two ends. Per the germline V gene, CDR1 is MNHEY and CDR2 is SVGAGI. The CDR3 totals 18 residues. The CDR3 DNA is TGTGCCAGCAGTTGGGCAGGGGTCAAAAGCTCCTATAATTCACCCCTCCACTTT. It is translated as CASSWAGVKSSYNSPLHF.

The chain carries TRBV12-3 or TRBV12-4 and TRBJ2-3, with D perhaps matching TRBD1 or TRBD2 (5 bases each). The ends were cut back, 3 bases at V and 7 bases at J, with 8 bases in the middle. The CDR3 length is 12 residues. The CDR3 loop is CASSFEGHTQYF. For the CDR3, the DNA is TGTGCCAGCAGTTTCGAGGGGCATACGCAGTATTTT.

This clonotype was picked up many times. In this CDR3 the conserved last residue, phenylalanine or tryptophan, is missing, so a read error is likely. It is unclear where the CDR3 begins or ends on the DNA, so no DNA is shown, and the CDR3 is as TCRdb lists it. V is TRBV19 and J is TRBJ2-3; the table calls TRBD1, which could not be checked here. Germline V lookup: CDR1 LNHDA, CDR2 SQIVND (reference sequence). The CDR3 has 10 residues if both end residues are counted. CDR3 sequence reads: CASRTRDRDQ.

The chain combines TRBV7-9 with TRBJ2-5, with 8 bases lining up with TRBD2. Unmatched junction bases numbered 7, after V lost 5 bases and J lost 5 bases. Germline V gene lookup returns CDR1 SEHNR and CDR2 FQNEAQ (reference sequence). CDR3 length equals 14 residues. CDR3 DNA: TGTGCCAGCAGCCCGCAAGCGGGAGTGGAGACCCAGTACTTC. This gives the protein CASSPQAGVETQYF.

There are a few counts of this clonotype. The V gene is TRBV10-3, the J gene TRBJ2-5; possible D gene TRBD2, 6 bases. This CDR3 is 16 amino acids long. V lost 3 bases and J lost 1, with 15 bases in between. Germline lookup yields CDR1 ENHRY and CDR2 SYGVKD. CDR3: CAISDPPRTTQETQYF. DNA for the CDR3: TGTGCCATCAGTGACCCCCCCCGGACTACCCAAGAGACCCAGTACTTC.

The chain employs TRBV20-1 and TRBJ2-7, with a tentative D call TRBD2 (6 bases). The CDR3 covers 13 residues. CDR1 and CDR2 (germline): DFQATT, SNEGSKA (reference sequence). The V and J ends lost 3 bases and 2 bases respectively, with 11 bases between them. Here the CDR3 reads CSARRDPAYEQYF. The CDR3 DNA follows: TGCAGTGCTAGGCGGGACCCGGCCTACGAGCAGTACTTC.

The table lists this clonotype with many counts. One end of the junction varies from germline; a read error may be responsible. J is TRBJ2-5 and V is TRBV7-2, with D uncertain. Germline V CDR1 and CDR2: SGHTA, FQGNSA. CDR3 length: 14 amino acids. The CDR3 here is CASSLDRPQGTQYF. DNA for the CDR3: TGTGCCAGCAGCTTAGACCGACCCCAAGGGACCCAGTACTTC.

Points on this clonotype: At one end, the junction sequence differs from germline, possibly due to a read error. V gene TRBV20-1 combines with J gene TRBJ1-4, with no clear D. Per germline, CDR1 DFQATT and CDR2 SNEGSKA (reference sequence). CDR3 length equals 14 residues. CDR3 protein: CSARDQALGEKLFF. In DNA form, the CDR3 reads TGCAGCGCTAGAGATCAGGCACTGGGGGAAAAACTGTTTTTT.

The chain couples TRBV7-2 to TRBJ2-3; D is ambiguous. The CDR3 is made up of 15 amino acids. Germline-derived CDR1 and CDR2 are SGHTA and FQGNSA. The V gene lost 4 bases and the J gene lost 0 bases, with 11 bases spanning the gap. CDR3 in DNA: TGTGCCAGCAGCTCTCAGCGACTTAGCACAGATACGCAGTATTTT. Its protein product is CASSSQRLSTDTQYF.

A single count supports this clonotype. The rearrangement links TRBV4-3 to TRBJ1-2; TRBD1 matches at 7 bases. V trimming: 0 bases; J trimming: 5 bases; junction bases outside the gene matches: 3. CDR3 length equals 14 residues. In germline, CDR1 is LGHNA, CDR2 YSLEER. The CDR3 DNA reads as TGCGCCAGCAGCCAAGACGGGACAGAATATGGCTACACCTTC. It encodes CASSQDGTEYGYTF.

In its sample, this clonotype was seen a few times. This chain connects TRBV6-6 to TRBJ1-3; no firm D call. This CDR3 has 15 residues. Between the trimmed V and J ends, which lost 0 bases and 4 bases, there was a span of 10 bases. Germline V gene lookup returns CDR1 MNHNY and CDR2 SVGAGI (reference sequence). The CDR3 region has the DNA TGTGCCAGCAGTTACTCGGATGGGTTCGGAAACACCATATATTTT. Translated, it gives CASSYSDGFGNTIYF.

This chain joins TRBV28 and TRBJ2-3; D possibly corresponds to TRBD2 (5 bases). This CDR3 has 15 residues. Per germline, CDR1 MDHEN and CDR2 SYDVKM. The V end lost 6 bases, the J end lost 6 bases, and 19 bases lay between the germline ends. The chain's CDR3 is CASSFRNSGADTQYF. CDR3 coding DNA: TGTGCCAGCAGCTTCCGGAACAGCGGCGCGGATACGCAGTATTTT.

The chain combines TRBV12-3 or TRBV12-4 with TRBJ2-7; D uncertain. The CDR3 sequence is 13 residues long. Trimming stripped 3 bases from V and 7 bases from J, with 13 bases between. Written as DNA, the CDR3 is TGTGCCAGCAGTTTGGGCGGTCGGAGAGAGCAGTACTTC. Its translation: CASSLGGRREQYF.

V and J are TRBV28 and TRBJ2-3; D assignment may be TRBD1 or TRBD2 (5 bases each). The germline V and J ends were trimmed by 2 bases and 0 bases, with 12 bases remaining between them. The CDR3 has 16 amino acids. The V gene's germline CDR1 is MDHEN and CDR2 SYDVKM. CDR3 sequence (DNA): TGTGCCAGCAGTTTAGAGGGGCCTGCCAGCACAGATACGCAGTATTTT. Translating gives CASSLEGPASTDTQYF. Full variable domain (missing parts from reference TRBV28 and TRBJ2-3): DVKVTQSSRYLVKRTGEKVFLECVQDMDHENMFWYRQDPGLGLRLIYFSYDVKMKEKGDIPEGYSVSREKKERFSLILESASTNQTSMYLCASSLEGPASTDTQYFGPGTRLTVL.

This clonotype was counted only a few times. Written as DNA, the CDR3 is TGCGCCAGCAGCCAACTCGTTCCTCGACAGGGTACGGCCGGGGAGCTGTTTTTT. This gives the protein CASSQLVPRQGTAGELFF. The V and J genes are TRBV4-3 and TRBJ2-2; TRBD1 matches 7 bases. The CDR3 sequence is 18 residues long. In germline, CDR1 is LGHNA, CDR2 YSLEER. Trimming took 2 bases from V and 6 from J; bases not matched to a gene: 15.

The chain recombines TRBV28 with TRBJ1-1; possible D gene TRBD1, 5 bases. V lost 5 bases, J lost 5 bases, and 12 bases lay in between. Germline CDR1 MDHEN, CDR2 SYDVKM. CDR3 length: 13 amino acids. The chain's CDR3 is CASSNGGSTEAFF. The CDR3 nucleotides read TGTGCCAGCAGTAACGGGGGAAGTACTGAAGCTTTCTTT.

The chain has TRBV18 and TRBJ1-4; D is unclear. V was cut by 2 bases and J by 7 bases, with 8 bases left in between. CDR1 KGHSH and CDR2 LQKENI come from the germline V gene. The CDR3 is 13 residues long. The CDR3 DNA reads TGTGCCAGCTCACCAGGGGTCGGTGAAAAACTGTTTTTT. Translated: CASSPGVGEKLFF.

CDR3 DNA: TGTGCCAGGGGGACAGGGGAAAGCAATCAGCCCCAGCATTTT. This translates into CARGTGESNQPQHF. The gene calls are TRBV2 and TRBJ1-5; 10 bases are a match to TRBD1. The CDR3 spans 14 residues. Germline assignment: CDR1 SNHLY and CDR2 FYNNEI. After removal of 9 bases from V and 1 base from J, the junction contained 3 bases not matched to a gene.

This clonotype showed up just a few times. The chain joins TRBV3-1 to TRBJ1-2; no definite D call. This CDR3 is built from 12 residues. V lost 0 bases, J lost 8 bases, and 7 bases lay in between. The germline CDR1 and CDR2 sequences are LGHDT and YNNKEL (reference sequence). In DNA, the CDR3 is TGTGCCAGCAGCCAAGATCGGGAGGGCTACACCTTC. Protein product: CASSQDREGYTF. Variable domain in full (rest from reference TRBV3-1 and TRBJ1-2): DTAVSQTPKYLVTQMGNDKSIKCEQNLGHDTMYWYKQDSKKFLKIMFSYNNKELIINETVPNRFSPKSPDKAHLNLHINSLELGDSAVYFCASSQDREGYTFGSGTRLTVV.

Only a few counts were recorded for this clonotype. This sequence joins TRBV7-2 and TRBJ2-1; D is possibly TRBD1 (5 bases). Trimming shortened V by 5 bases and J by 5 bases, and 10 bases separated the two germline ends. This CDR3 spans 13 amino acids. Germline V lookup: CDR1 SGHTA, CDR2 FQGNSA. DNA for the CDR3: TGTGCCAGCAGCCGCGGACAAAACAATGAGCAGTTCTTC. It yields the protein CASSRGQNNEQFF.